This record concerns one T cell receptor beta chain sequence. The junction departs from germline at one end; a sequencing error may be responsible. The CDR3 length is 13 residues. Germline V gene sequence: CDR1 MNHEY, CDR2 SVGAGI. The sample is drawn from a study of blood T cell repertoires in COVID-19. Here immunoSEQ multiplex PCR was the method, and the copy in TCRdb shows in-frame clones only, minus some. The sample records 310,000 or so clones, around 90% being singletons. All enrollees were roughly 18 to 95 years old and from around 25 US areas. Each recovered donor of Cohort 3 presented with two negative PCRs, clearance, or symptom resolution.

The specimen was PBMCs or T cells enriched from blood (not recorded which). V usage is TRBV6-5 and J usage is TRBJ1-1; D perhaps matches TRBD1 (5 bases). The TCR sequence derives from a woman between 18 and 29 years old who had recovered from COVID-19. The CDR3 nucleotides are TGTGCCAGCAGTTACTCGTATGGTGGGCAGGGTTTGTTT. Amino acids: CASSYSYGGQGLF.